This record looks at one TCR beta chain sequence and its context. Some clones are missing from TCRdb's copy, which holds only in-frame ones; the method was immunoSEQ multiplex PCR. The sample gives 95,000 to 100,000 clones, 75% to 95% of which show up once; about 3.1% is in the top ten. This record belongs to a study of T cell changes during pregnancy in multiple sclerosis. Germline assignment: CDR1 SGDLS and CDR2 YYNGEE. With V trimmed by 0 bases and J by 6 bases, 6 bases remained unmatched. The length of the CDR3 is 14 residues. This material consisted of peripheral blood, taken in the second trimester of pregnancy. The receptor comes from a female donor with multiple sclerosis, enrolled in a pregnancy study. The chain combines TRBV9 with TRBJ2-7, with 7 bases matching TRBD2. The CDR3 DNA is TGTGCCAGCAGCGTAGGAGCGGGACCTTCCGAGCAGTACTTC. Its translation is CASSVGAGPSEQYF.